A selection of T cell receptor beta chains follows, all from one sample in a study of T-cell memory formation after mild COVID-19. TCRdb itself ran the 5' RACE reads through MiXCR, one entry per CDR3 protein. The table includes approximately 240,000 distinct CDR3 sequences, around 15% detected once. Sequencing was carried out using PBMCs or a T cell subset sorted from them (not recorded which). These TCRs come from a man younger than 30 who had mild COVID-19 (a few samples of this study predate the infection). Cell type and time point are not known. Each CDR3 is given with its conserved first and last residue. The D gene is left open where the match is weak. Size is omitted from some rows. Given values are once, few, many or a class for expanded clones.

v_call,d_call,j_call,clone_size,cdr3_nt,cdr3_aa
TRBV4-3,-,TRBJ1-1,few,TGCGCCAGCAGCCAAGCAAGCTACATGAACACTGAAGCTTTCTTT,CASSQASYMNTEAFF
TRBV6-2/TRBV6-3,-,TRBJ2-5,-,TGTGCCAGCAGTTACCAGGAGCTAGAGACCCAGTACTTC,CASSYQELETQYF
TRBV18,-,TRBJ1-1,few,TGTGCCAGCTCACCACTGACGGGGGATGAAGCTTTCTTT,CASSPLTGDEAFF
TRBV15,-,TRBJ1-3,many,TGTGCCACCAGTTCCCCAGGGGCTGGAAACACCATATATTTT,CATSSPGAGNTIYF
TRBV3-1,-,TRBJ2-1,-,TGTGCCAGCAGCCCCCGTCTTAATGGGAATGAGCAGTTCTTC,CASSPRLNGNEQFF
TRBV7-3,-,TRBJ1-1,few,TGTGCCAGCAGCCCAACAGGGCGTGATGAAGCTTTCTTT,CASSPTGRDEAFF
TRBV7-2,TRBD2,TRBJ2-2,few,TGTGCCAGCAGCCCGAGCGGGGGGCGCACCGGGGAGCTGTTTTTT,CASSPSGGRTGELFF
TRBV29-1,TRBD2,TRBJ2-7,-,TGCAGCGTTGAGGGGCTAGCGGGGGACTACGAGCAGTACTTC,CSVEGLAGDYEQYF
TRBV5-1,-,TRBJ2-1,-,TGCGCCAGCAGCAGGCTAAAGGACGGCGGGGAGCAGTTCTTC,CASSRLKDGGEQFF
TRBV20-1,-,TRBJ1-2,few,TGCAGTGCTACTCCGGGACTCCCCTATGGCTACACCTTC,CSATPGLPYGYTF
TRBV27,TRBD2,TRBJ2-1,few,TGTGCCAGCAGTCAGCGGGGGGGTCTGAATGAGCAGTTCTTC,CASSQRGGLNEQFF
TRBV4-1,TRBD2,TRBJ2-1,many,TGCGCCAGCAGCCAAGTGGGCCTAGCGGGGGCTTGGTCCTACAATGAGCAGTTCTTC,CASSQVGLAGAWSYNEQFF
TRBV28,-,TRBJ1-1,-,TGTGCCAGCAGTTTATGGGGGAGGGACCCTTTCGAAGCTTTCTTT,CASSLWGRDPFEAFF